The source of this T cell receptor beta chain is a study of cytotoxic CD8 clonotypes in ibrutinib-treated CLL. Genomic DNA (around 2 micrograms) was obtained from cryopreserved PBMCs for construction of TCR beta libraries. V lost 4 bases and J 3 bases, leaving 18 bases between the germline ends. The length of the CDR3 is 16 residues. The germline gives CDR1 LGHNA, CDR2 YSLEER. Study-wide findings and caveats: Baseline-level clonality went beyond age-matched healthy donors and moved in step with circulating CD8+ T-cell counts. The clonality rise at ibrutinib response reflected private clonotype expansion.

TCRdb keeps only in-frame clones here, not all; method: immunoSEQ multiplex PCR. This sample carries roughly 220,000 clones, just over 70% of them seen once, and the ten largest clones take approximately 6%. Only one count was recorded for this clone. Its antigen is not identified. The receptor comes from a human donor with chronic lymphocytic leukemia. Sequenced material: PBMCs, taken after 12 months of ibrutinib treatment. V is TRBV4-3 and J is TRBJ1-1, with D tentatively TRBD1 (5 bases). CDR3 amino acids: CASSRATPRGYTEAFF. The CDR3 DNA reads TGCGCCAGCAGCCGCGCCACTCCCCGGGGGTACACTGAAGCTTTCTTT.